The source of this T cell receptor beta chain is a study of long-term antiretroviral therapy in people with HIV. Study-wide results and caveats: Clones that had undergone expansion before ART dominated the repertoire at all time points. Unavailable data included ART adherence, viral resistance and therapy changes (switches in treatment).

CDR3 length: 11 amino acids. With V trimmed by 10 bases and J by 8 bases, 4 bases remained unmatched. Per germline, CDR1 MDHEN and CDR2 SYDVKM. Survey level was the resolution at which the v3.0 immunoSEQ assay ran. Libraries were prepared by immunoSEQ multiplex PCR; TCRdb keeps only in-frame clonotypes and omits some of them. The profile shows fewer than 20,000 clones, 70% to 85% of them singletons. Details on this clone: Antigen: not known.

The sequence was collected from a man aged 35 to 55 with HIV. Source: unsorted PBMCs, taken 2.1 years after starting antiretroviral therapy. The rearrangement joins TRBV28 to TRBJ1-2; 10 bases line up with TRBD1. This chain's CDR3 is CATGTGVGYTF. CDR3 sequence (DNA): TGTGCCACCGGGACAGGGGTCGGCTACACCTTC.